This entry lists 6 T cell receptor beta chains sequenced from one sample in a study of a mutant IDH1 vaccine in newly diagnosed glioma (dated by TCRdb to the early 2020s). The time point label here, explained by the study, means: week 5, during vaccination. Every vaccine dose consisted of 300 ug of a 20-mer mutant IDH1 peptide in Montanide, administered subcutaneously together with topical imiquimod. The antigens these receptors bind are not known. To prepare the library, the immunoSEQ multiplex PCR assay was applied. The table was pulled from immuneACCESS by TCRdb, which kept in-frame rearrangements only. Such tables lose some clones; where checked, under half of the loss comes from unresolved V genes, and the rest has no known cause. The sample table lists 70,000 to 100,000 clones, roughly 90% of them with a count of one. The top ten hold just over 0.55% of the sample. The specimen was PBMCs, collected from a glioma patient whose treatment included an IDH1 peptide vaccine. The receptor source for this set is a woman in her forties or fifties with glioma.

V usage is TRBV2 and J usage is TRBJ1-2; a weak D match, TRBD1 (5 bases). Per germline, CDR1 SNHLY and CDR2 FYNNEI. V shed 5 bases and J shed 3 bases, with 10 bases lying between them. This CDR3 region has 13 residues. The CDR3 DNA sequence: TGTGCCAGCAGTCCGACAGTGCACTATGGCTACACCTTC. Translation: CASSPTVHYGYTF.

This clone was seen only a few times. The J gene is TRBJ2-7, the V gene TRBV6-5; D unclear. The CDR3 totals 15 residues. CDR1 and CDR2 from the germline V gene are MNHEY and SVGAGI. V was cut by 6 bases and J by 4 bases, with 19 bases left in between. CDR3: CASSPRTGLWYEQYF. The CDR3 DNA sequence: TGTGCCAGCAGCCCTCGGACGGGCCTTTGGTACGAGCAGTACTTC.

The rearrangement joins TRBV28 to TRBJ2-2; 7 nucleotides line up with TRBD2. Germline V lookup: CDR1 MDHEN, CDR2 SYDVKM. The ends lost 5 bases at V and 4 bases at J; junction bases unmatched: 7. The CDR3 runs to 15 residues. DNA of the CDR3: TGTGCCAGCAGTCCCCCGGGCGGGAGCACCGGGGAGCTGTTTTTT. This codes for CASSPPGGSTGELFF.

The rearrangement uses TRBV6-5 and TRBJ2-7, with 10 bases matching TRBD1. The germline gives CDR1 MNHEY, CDR2 SVGAGI. Unmatched junction bases numbered 11, after V lost 2 bases and J lost 7 bases. CDR3 length: 16 residues. CDR3 sequence reads: CASSYGAGTGVEEQYF. CDR3 coding DNA: TGTGCCAGCAGTTACGGGGCAGGGACAGGGGTTGAGGAGCAGTACTTC.

V gene TRBV2 combines with J gene TRBJ2-7; tentatively, D is TRBD2 (6 bases). Trimming shortened V by 8 bases and J by 6 bases, and 14 bases separated the two germline ends. This CDR3 is built from 12 residues. Germline CDR1 SNHLY, CDR2 FYNNEI. CDR3 DNA: TGTGCCAGCTCAGCCGGGAGAACCGAGCAGTACTTC. As protein: CASSAGRTEQYF. The complete variable domain, with remaining parts taken from reference TRBV2 and TRBJ2-7, reads EPEVTQTPSHQVTQMGQEVILRCVPISNHLYFYWYRQILGQKVEFLVSFYNNEISEKSEIFDDQFSVERPDGSNFTLKIRSTKLEDSAMYFCASSAGRTEQYFGPGTRLTVT.

The chain couples TRBV6-6 to TRBJ2-5, with D possibly TRBD2 on 6 matching bases. Between the trimmed V and J ends, which lost 4 bases and 5 bases, there was a span of 14 bases. The germline CDR1 and CDR2 sequences are MNHNY and SVGAGI (reference sequence). The CDR3 consists of 14 residues. CDR3 loop: CASSFPFGGETQYF. The CDR3 DNA is TGTGCCAGCAGTTTTCCCTTTGGGGGGGAGACCCAGTACTTC.